The clone carrying this T cell receptor (beta chain) was detected only a few times. The antigen is not known. J gave up 8 bases and V 1 base, and 4 bases lay outside the gene matches. The CDR3 consists of 15 residues. Germline CDR1 is MGHRA and CDR2 is YSYEKL. The sample originates from a study of T cell repertoires in cytomegalovirus infection. Each CDR3 protein gets one entry after TCRdb re-called the reads with MiXCR. Here the sample spans 700,000 to 950,000 distinct CDR3 sequences, approximately 29% being singletons. The clonotype comes from a human donor in good health (CMV status not recorded). Some clones in this sample may be carry-over from other donors' samples. Sample: cultured CD8+ T cells from PBMCs, taken from culture after CMV antigen stimulation. The gene calls are TRBV4-1 and TRBJ2-1; TRBD2 aligns across 11 bases. CDR3 bases: TGCGCCAGCAGCCAAGTAGCGGGGGGGATATATGAGCAGTTCTTC. Translating it yields CASSQVAGGIYEQFF.